These 31 T cell receptor beta chains were sequenced from one sample in a study of Graves' ophthalmopathy and Graves' hyperthyroidism. The TCR beta CDR3 regions underwent amplification from RNA transcripts. Investigators did first-round RT-PCR with HTBI primers, then second-round multiplex PCR. TCRdb re-called the multiplex PCR reads with MiXCR, one entry per CDR3 protein. The table includes about 550,000 distinct CDR3 sequences, 39% detected once. Sequenced input: peripheral blood or thyroid tissue (not recorded which). The receptors shown here come from an adult man with Graves' hyperthyroidism.

A remark on this clonotype: A clone one base away is much larger, so this may be a read error. The rearrangement joins TRBV6-4 to TRBJ1-2; TRBD1 matches at 7 bases. Trimming removed 0 bases from V and 2 bases from J; junction bases left unmatched: 9. The CDR3 consists of 17 residues. The V gene's germline CDR1 is MRHNA and CDR2 SNTAGT. The chain's CDR3 is CASSDSVGGGQNYGYTF. CDR3 bases: TGTGCCAGCAGTGACTCGGTGGGAGGGGGCCAAAACTATGGCTACACCTTC.

This clonotype was counted many times. The rearrangement uses TRBV10-3 and TRBJ2-5, with 10 positions matching TRBD2. The germline V gene encodes CDR1 ENHRY and CDR2 SYGVKD. The CDR3 runs 14 residues. V shed 4 bases and J 5 bases; nucleotides not matched to a gene: 4. CDR3 residues: CAISGSTSGETQYF. Written as DNA, the CDR3 is TGTGCCATCAGTGGGTCGACTAGCGGGGAGACCCAGTACTTC.

This clonotype was recorded a few times. The chain is built from TRBV27 and TRBJ1-1; possibly TRBD1 for D (5 bases). This CDR3 contains 13 residues. V shed 8 bases and J shed 0 bases, with 10 bases lying between them. Germline values: CDR1 MNHEY, CDR2 SMNVEV (reference sequence). CDR3 amino acids: CASGGAVNTEAFF. In nucleotides, the CDR3 is TGTGCCAGCGGTGGGGCCGTGAACACTGAAGCTTTCTTT.

This clonotype was counted ten times or more. The chain joins TRBV5-1 to TRBJ1-2; D gene unclear. Trimming stripped 0 bases from V and 4 bases from J, with 7 bases between. The length of the CDR3 is 13 residues. The germline V gene encodes CDR1 SGHRS and CDR2 YFSETQ. CDR3 bases: TGCGCCAGCAGCTTGGATCCTCTCTATGGCTACACCTTC. Protein: CASSLDPLYGYTF. The full variable domain, its missing parts supplied by reference TRBV5-1 and TRBJ1-2, is KAGVTQTPRYLIKTRGQQVTLSCSPISGHRSVSWYQQTPGQGLQFLFEYFSETQRNKGNFPGRFSGRQFSNSRSEMNVSTLELGDSALYLCASSLDPLYGYTFGSGTRLTVV.

Many counts were recorded for this clonotype. The genes are TRBV5-5 and TRBJ1-2, with a possible D match to TRBD1 (5 bases). The germline V and J ends were trimmed by 3 bases and 4 bases, with 13 bases remaining between them. The CDR3 is 14 amino acids. Looked up from germline, CDR1 is SGHKS and CDR2 is YYEKEE (reference sequence). CDR3 in amino acids: CASSSTEQAYGYTF. The CDR3 nucleotides are TGTGCCAGCAGCTCGACCGAACAGGCCTATGGCTACACCTTC.

In this sample, this clonotype turned up many times. The rearrangement links TRBV2 to TRBJ1-2, with 12 bases fitting TRBD1. Germline assignment: CDR1 SNHLY and CDR2 FYNNEI. The CDR3 sequence is 17 residues long. Trimming cost V 0 bases and J 5 bases; bases outside gene matches: 7. CDR3 protein: CASSEAHGGQGAYGYTF. CDR3 DNA: TGTGCCAGCAGTGAAGCTCATGGGGGACAGGGGGCGTATGGCTACACCTTC.

This clonotype was observed a handful of times. The V call is TRBV12-5, the J call TRBJ1-1; 9 bases align to TRBD1. Per the germline V gene, CDR1 is LGHNT and CDR2 is FRNRAP. The CDR3 contains 16 residues. Trimming removed 0 bases from V and 4 bases from J; junction bases left unmatched: 6. Written as DNA, the CDR3 is TGTGCTAGTGGTTTGGTACAGGGGGCGCGGGTCACTGAAGCTTTCTTT. Protein: CASGLVQGARVTEAFF.

This clonotype was counted at least ten times. The rearrangement links TRBV5-8 to TRBJ2-7; 7 nucleotides agree with TRBD1. CDR3 length: 15 residues. Germline trimming cut 0 bases from V and 2 bases from J; bases unmatched to any gene: 5. The germline V gene encodes CDR1 SGHTS and CDR2 YDEGEE. In nucleotides, the CDR3 is TGTGCCAGCAGCTTGGAAACAGGGGCCACCTACGAGCAGTACTTC. It yields the protein CASSLETGATYEQYF. The full variable domain, rest sourced from reference TRBV5-8 and TRBJ2-7, is EAGVTQSPTHLIKTRGQQATLRCSPISGHTSVYWYQQALGLGLQFLLWYDEGEERNRGNFPPRFSGRQFPNYSSELNVNALELEDSALYLCASSLETGATYEQYFGPGTRLTVT.

This chain joins TRBV5-4 and TRBJ2-2; 8 bases align to TRBD2. The CDR3 consists of 16 residues. J lost 5 bases, V lost 4 bases, and 10 bases had no gene match. Germline loops: CDR1 SGHNT, CDR2 YYREEE (reference sequence). CDR3 in DNA: TGTGCCAGCAGCCCCGCTGGAGCGGGAGATACCGGGGAGCTGTTTTTT. Translated: CASSPAGAGDTGELFF.

This clonotype was observed many times. This chain uses TRBV20-1 with TRBJ1-2; unclear D gene. Per germline, CDR1 DFQATT and CDR2 SNEGSKA (reference sequence). V was shortened by 8 bases and J by 0 bases, with 16 bases between the two germline ends. CDR3 length: 14 residues. In DNA form, the CDR3 reads TGCAGTAGCCGCATAGAAAGAGCTAACTATGGCTACACCTTC. Protein: CSSRIERANYGYTF.

This clonotype was seen only a few times. The chain couples TRBV4-2 to TRBJ2-2; 13 bases align to TRBD2. J lost 6 bases, V lost 5 bases, and 6 bases had no gene match. Germline V lookup: CDR1 LGHNA, CDR2 YNFKEQ. The CDR3 sequence is 16 residues long. CDR3 bases: TGTGCCAGCAGCGAGCGGACTAGCGGGGGTGCCGGGGAGCTGTTTTTT. This codes for CASSERTSGGAGELFF.

This chain joins TRBV29-1 and TRBJ1-4; D is possibly TRBD1 (6 bases). The ends were cut back, 3 bases at V and 7 bases at J, with 18 bases in the middle. The CDR3 contains 15 residues. The germline CDR1 and CDR2 sequences are SQVTM and ANQGSEA. The chain's CDR3 is CSVEEQGPSAEKLFF. The CDR3 bases are TGCAGCGTTGAGGAACAGGGCCCGTCGGCTGAAAAACTGTTTTTT.

The genes are TRBV7-6 and TRBJ2-3, with TRBD2 matching over 12 bases. CDR3 length: 17 amino acids. J lost 2 bases, V lost 2 bases, and 5 bases had no gene match. CDR1 and CDR2 from the germline V gene are SGHVS and FNYEAQ. This chain's CDR3 is CASSLSGLAGHTDTQYF. As DNA, the CDR3 is TGTGCCAGCAGCTTATCCGGACTAGCGGGACACACAGATACGCAGTATTTT.

The V and J genes are TRBV29-1 and TRBJ1-2; weak D call: TRBD1 (6 bases). V lost 1 base and J lost 12, with 18 bases in between. Germline V gives CDR1 SQVTM, CDR2 ANQGSEA. The CDR3 totals 13 residues. The CDR3 protein is CSVEGGTKGADTF. In DNA, the CDR3 is TGCAGCGTTGAAGGGGGGACAAAGGGCGCCGACACCTTC.

This clonotype came up many times. The rearrangement joins TRBV10-2 to TRBJ2-7, with 10 nucleotides matching TRBD1. The trim removed 2 bases at V and 0 bases at J, leaving 1 base unmatched. CDR1 is WSHSY and CDR2 is SAAADI in the germline V gene. The CDR3 contains 15 residues. The CDR3 coding sequence is TGCGCCAGCAGTGAGGGACAGGGGGACTCCTACGAGCAGTACTTC. Protein: CASSEGQGDSYEQYF.

This clonotype was seen more than once but under ten times. V usage is TRBV25-1 and J usage is TRBJ2-2; D is perhaps TRBD1 or TRBD2 (6 bases each). Per the germline V gene, CDR1 is MGHDK and CDR2 is SYGVNS. With 1 base removed from V and 4 bases from J, the gap between germline ends came to 10 bases. The CDR3 has 15 amino acids. Here the CDR3 reads CASSEFGGSTGELFF. The CDR3 nucleotides are TGTGCCAGCAGTGAATTCGGGGGCAGCACCGGGGAGCTGTTTTTT.

This clonotype has at least ten counts. The chain carries TRBV19 and TRBJ1-1; maybe TRBD1 (5 bases). The CDR3 loop spans 14 amino acids. V shed 8 bases and J shed 4 bases, with 17 bases lying between them. Germline lookup yields CDR1 LNHDA and CDR2 SQIVND (reference sequence). CDR3 nucleotides: TGTGCCAGTGCCCCGGGACCCGCCAGCACTGAAGCTTTCTTT. Its translation: CASAPGPASTEAFF.

This clonotype has a handful of counts. The chain joins TRBV6-1 to TRBJ2-2; possible D gene TRBD1, 5 bases. Germline CDR1 reads MNHNS; CDR2 reads SASEGT. Trimming took off 3 bases at V and 5 bases at J, with 16 bases between the two ends. This CDR3 is 16 amino acids long. The DNA for the CDR3 is TGTGCCAGCAGTGATGGAAGGGGCGCCCCAACCGGGGAGCTGTTTTTT. Protein product: CASSDGRGAPTGELFF.

This clonotype has more than one count but fewer than ten. Germline and junction disagree at one end, which may indicate a read error. The chain uses TRBV7-8 and TRBJ2-7, with TRBD1 matching over 8 bases. CDR1 is SGHVS, CDR2 FQNEAQ, per germline. CDR3 length: 15 amino acids. The CDR3 DNA is TGTGCCAGCAGCGTAGCGAGGACAGGGCCCCACGAGCAGTACTTC. Its translation is CASSVARTGPHEQYF. The whole variable domain, filled in from reference TRBV7-8 and TRBJ2-7, reads GAGVSQSPRYKVAKRGQDVALRCDPISGHVSLFWYQQALGQGPEFLTYFQNEAQLDKSGLPSDRFFAERPEGSVSTLKIQRTQQEDSAVYLCASSVARTGPHEQYFGPGTRLTVT.

This clonotype was observed many times. CDR3 coding DNA: TGTGCCAGCAGCGACATCGCGGGAAACTACGAGCAGTACTTC. This encodes CASSDIAGNYEQYF. This chain connects TRBV7-2 to TRBJ2-7; perhaps TRBD2 as D (6 bases). This CDR3 is built from 14 residues. V shed 5 bases and J shed 3 bases, with 14 bases lying between them. Germline CDR1 SGHTA, CDR2 FQGNSA.

The gene calls are TRBV15 and TRBJ2-5, with a possible D match to TRBD2 (6 bases). Per the germline V gene, CDR1 is LNHNV and CDR2 is YYDKDF (reference sequence). Trimming cost V 0 bases and J 13 bases, with 30 bases left between them. This CDR3 is 18 amino acids long. CDR3 sequence reads: CATSRDYSGGNTGEKLYF. CDR3 coding DNA: TGTGCCACCAGCAGAGATTACAGTGGAGGGAACACCGGGGAAAAACTGTACTTC.

This clonotype was counted many times. The chain employs TRBV19 and TRBJ2-5, with D unclear. The CDR3 totals 14 residues. V was cut by 10 bases and J by 5 bases, with 20 bases left in between. Germline V gene sequence: CDR1 LNHDA, CDR2 SQIVND (reference sequence). The CDR3 DNA sequence: TGTGCCACCAGCCGCTGGGTTCTCGGGGAGACCCAGTACTTC. Its protein product is CATSRWVLGETQYF.

In the case of this clonotype: A read error may produce the germline difference seen at one junction end. The chain employs TRBV15 and TRBJ2-3; D not resolved. Germline assignment: CDR1 LNHNV and CDR2 YYDKDF (reference sequence). The CDR3 has 16 residues. The CDR3 region has the DNA TGTGCCACCAGCAGAGATGTGCGGATACGCACAGATGCGCAGTATTTT. Translating gives CATSRDVRIRTDAQYF.

About this clonotype itself: This could be a read error, since a much larger clone is one nucleotide away. The chain has TRBV20-1 and TRBJ2-5, with TRBD1 identical over 12 bases. Germline assignment: CDR1 DFQATT and CDR2 SNEGSKA (reference sequence). The CDR3 extends over 17 amino acids. The V segment lost 3 bases and the J segment 7 bases; nucleotides outside the gene matches: 15. The CDR3 DNA reads TGCAGTGCTAGGAAACAGCCCGGGACAGGGGGCGGGGGGACCCAGTACTTC. Translation: CSARKQPGTGGGGTQYF.

The chain recombines TRBV7-9 with TRBJ1-2; D uncertain. The CDR3 has 14 amino acids. Germline V gene data show CDR1 as SEHNR and CDR2 as FQNEAQ (reference sequence). Trimming pared 5 bases from V and 4 bases from J, leaving 14 bases between. CDR3: CASSHFEEGYGYTF. The CDR3 DNA reads TGTGCCAGCAGCCATTTCGAGGAGGGCTATGGCTACACCTTC.

This chain uses TRBV30 with TRBJ1-1, with D maybe TRBD1 (5 bases). Looked up from germline, CDR1 is GTSNPN and CDR2 is SVGIG (reference sequence). V was pared by 0 bases and J by 5 bases, with 13 bases between. The CDR3 is made up of 14 amino acids. In DNA form, the CDR3 reads TGTGCCTGGAGTGTAGCGGGGGGTAGGACTGAAGCTTTCTTT. The encoded protein is CAWSVAGGRTEAFF.

Note on this clonotype: No DNA is shown, since the ends of the CDR3 on it are uncertain; the CDR3 is the one TCRdb lists. CDR3 loop: CATSDFGPAGAYNEQYF. The J gene is TRBJ2-7, the V gene TRBV24-1; TRBD2 was called by the table and not checked on the DNA. The CDR3 has 17 amino acids, counting both end residues. CDR1 and CDR2 (germline): KGHDR, SFDVKD.

The V call is TRBV6-1, the J call TRBJ2-2; no reliable D call. CDR1 MNHNS and CDR2 SASEGT come from the germline V gene. Trimming took 5 bases from V and 5 from J, leaving 21 bases between them. The CDR3 is made up of 17 amino acids. DNA for the CDR3: TGTGCCAGCAGTTACTCGTCGCCAGCCATTTTTACCGGGGAGCTGTTTTTT. Its translation: CASSYSSPAIFTGELFF.

The V call is TRBV5-5, the J call TRBJ1-2; 7 bases agree with TRBD1. The CDR3 extends over 14 amino acids. Germline loops: CDR1 SGHKS, CDR2 YYEKEE (reference sequence). V was pared by 1 base and J by 6 bases, with 6 bases of the junction left unmatched. As DNA, the CDR3 is TGTGCCAGCAGCTTGACAGGGGCAGGGGATGGCTACACCTTC. As protein: CASSLTGAGDGYTF.

In the case of this clonotype: No conserved phenylalanine or tryptophan is present at the end of the CDR3, so a read error is the likely explanation. V gene TRBV29-1 combines with J gene TRBJ2-1; D is uncertain. CDR3 size: 12 residues. Deletions cut 1 base from V and 7 bases from J, with 8 bases between. Germline V gene data show CDR1 as SQVTM and CDR2 as ANQGSEA. As DNA, the CDR3 is TGCAGCGTTGAAGTTGTCCTAAATGAGCAGTTCCTC. Amino acid sequence: CSVEVVLNEQFL.

CDR3 residues: CASSLVDRVLGTEAFF. Here the CDR3 DNA reads TGTGCCAGCAGCCTCGTGGACAGGGTTTTAGGCACTGAAGCTTTCTTT. This chain joins TRBV5-4 and TRBJ1-1, with TRBD1 matching over 8 bases. The CDR3 is 16 residues long. Germline CDR1 and CDR2: SGHNT and YYREEE (reference sequence). After removal of 4 bases from V and 4 bases from J, the junction contained 12 bases not matched to a gene.